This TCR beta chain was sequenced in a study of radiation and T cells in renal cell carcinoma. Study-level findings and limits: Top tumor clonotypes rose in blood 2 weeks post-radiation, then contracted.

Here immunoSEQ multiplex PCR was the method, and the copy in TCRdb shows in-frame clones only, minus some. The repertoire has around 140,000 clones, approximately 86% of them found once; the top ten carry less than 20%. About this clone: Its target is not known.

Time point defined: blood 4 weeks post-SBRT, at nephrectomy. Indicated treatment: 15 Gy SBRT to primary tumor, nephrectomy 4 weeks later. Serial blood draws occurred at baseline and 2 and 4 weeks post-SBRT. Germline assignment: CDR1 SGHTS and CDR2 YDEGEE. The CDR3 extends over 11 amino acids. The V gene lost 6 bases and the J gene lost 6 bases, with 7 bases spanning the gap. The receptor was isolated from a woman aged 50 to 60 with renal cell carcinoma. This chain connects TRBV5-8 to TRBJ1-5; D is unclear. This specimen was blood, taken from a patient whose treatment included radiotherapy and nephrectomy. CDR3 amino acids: CASTEVQPQHF. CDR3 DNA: TGTGCCAGCACCGAGGTTCAGCCCCAGCATTTT.